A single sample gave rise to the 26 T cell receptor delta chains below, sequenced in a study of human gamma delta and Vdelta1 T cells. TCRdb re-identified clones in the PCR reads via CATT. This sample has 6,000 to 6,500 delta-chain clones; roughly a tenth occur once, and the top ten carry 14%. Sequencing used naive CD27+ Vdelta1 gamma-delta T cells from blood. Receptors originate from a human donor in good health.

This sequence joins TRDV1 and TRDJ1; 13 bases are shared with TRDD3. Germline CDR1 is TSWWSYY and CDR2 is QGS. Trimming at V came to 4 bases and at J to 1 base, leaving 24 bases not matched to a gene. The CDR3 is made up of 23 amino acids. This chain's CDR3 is CALGGLGRGGRYWGIRPTDKLIF. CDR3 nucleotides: TGTGCTCTTGGGGGACTAGGTCGGGGTGGCAGGTACTGGGGGATACGGCCCACCGATAAACTCATCTTT.

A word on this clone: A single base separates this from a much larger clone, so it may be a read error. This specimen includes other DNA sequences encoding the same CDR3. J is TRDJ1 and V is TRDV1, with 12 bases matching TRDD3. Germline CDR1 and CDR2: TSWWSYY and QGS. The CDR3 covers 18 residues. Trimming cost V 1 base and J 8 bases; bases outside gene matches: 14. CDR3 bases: TGTGCTCTTGGGGAACGATCTGGGGGATACGCCCGGAAGGGGAAACTCATCTTT. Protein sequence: CALGERSGGYARKGKLIF.

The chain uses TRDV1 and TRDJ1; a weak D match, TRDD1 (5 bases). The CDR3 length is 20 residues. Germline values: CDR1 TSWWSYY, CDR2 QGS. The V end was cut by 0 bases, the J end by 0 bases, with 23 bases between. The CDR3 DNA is TGTGCTCTTGGGGAACTAGTATCTACAAAAGGGAAATCGTACACCGATAAACTCATCTTT. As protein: CALGELVSTKGKSYTDKLIF.

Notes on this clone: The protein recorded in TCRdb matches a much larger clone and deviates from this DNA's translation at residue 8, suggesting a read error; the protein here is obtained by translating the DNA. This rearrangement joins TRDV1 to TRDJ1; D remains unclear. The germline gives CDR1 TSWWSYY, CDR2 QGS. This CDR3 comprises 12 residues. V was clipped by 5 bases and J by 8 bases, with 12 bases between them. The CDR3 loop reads CALGNPRAKLIF. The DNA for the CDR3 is TGTGCTCTTGGGAACCCGAGAGCGAAACTCATCTTT.

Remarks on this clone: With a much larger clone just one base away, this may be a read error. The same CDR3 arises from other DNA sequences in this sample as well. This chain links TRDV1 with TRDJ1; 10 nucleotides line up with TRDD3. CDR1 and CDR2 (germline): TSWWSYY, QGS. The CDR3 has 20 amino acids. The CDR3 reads CALGAAFPKGGYAYTDKLIF. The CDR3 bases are TGTGCTCTCGGGGCCGCTTTTCCTAAGGGGGGATACGCGTACACCGATAAACTCATCTTT.

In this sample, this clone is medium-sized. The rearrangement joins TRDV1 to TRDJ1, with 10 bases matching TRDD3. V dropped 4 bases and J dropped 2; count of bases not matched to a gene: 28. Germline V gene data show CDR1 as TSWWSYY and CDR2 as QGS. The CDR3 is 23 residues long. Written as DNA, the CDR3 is TGTGCTCTTGGGGTTGGCCTTCCAATAATTTCTGGGGGGATACGCCAAAGGACCGATAAACTCATCTTT. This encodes CALGVGLPIISGGIRQRTDKLIF.

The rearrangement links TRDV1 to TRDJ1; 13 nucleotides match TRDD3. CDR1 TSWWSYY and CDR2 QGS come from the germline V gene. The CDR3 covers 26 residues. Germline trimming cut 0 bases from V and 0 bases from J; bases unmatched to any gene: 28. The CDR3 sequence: CALGELGHSSQGYWGIRYLYTDKLIF. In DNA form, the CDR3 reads TGTGCTCTTGGGGAACTCGGACATTCCTCACAAGGGTACTGGGGGATACGATACTTGTACACCGATAAACTCATCTTT.

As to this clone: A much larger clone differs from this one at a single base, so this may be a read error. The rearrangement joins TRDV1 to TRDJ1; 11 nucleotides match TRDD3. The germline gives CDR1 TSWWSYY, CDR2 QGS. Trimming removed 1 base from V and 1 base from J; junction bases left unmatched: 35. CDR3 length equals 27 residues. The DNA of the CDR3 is TGTGCTCTTGGGGAACCCAAGTTCCCACCACTCATGGGGGATACGCAGAGATCCAGGTGCTTCACCGATAAACTCATCTTT. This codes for CALGEPKFPPLMGDTQRSRCFTDKLIF.

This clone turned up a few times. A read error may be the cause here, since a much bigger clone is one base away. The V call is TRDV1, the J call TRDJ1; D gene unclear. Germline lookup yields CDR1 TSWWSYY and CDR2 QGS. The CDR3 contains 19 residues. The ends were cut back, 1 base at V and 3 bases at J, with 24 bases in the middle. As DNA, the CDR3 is TGTGCTCTTGGGGAACGAGGCTATCGTCCAATCCGGTGTGCCGATAAACTCATCTTT. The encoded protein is CALGERGYRPIRCADKLIF.

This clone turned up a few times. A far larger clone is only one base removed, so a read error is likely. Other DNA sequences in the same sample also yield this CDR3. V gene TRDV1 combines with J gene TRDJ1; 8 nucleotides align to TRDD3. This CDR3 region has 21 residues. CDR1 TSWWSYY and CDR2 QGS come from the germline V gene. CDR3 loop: CALGERGPRGWGRMYTDKLIF. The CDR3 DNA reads TGTGCTCTTGGGGAACGAGGTCCTAGAGGCTGGGGGAGGATGTACACCGATAAACTCATCTTC.

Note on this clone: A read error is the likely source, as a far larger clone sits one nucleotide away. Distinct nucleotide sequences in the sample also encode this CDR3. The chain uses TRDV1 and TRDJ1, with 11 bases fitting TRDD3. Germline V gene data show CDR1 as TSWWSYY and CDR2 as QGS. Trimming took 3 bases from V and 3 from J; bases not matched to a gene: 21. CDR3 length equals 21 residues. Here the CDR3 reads CALGDHQALSGGYSLADKLIF. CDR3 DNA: TGTGCTCTTGGGGATCACCAGGCCCTGTCTGGGGGATACTCTTTGGCCGATAAACTCATCTTT.

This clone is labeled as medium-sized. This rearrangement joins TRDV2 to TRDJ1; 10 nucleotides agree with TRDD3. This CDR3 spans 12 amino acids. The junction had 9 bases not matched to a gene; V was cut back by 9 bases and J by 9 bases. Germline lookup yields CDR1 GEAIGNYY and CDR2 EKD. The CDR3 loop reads CASTGGSIQLIF. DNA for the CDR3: TGTGCCAGTACTGGGGGATCGATCCAACTCATCTTT.

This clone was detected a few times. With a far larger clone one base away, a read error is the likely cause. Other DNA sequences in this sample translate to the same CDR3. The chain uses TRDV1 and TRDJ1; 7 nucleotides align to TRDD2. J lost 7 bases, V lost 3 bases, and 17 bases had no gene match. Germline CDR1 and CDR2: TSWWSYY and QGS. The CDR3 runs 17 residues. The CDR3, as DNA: TGTGCTCTTGGGGAGTCCATTCCTACTACTAAGAAGGGTAAACTCATCTTT. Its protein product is CALGESIPTTKKGKLIF.

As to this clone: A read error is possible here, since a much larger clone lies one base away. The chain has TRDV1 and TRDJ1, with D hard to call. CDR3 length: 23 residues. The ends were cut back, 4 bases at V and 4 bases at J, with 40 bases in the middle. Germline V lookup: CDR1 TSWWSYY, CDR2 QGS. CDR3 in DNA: TGTGCTCTTGGGGGGTACCCCGATTACCTCGAACTTCGCAACCGCCCTCGCAGCGATAAACTCATCTTT. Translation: CALGGYPDYLELRNRPRSDKLIF.

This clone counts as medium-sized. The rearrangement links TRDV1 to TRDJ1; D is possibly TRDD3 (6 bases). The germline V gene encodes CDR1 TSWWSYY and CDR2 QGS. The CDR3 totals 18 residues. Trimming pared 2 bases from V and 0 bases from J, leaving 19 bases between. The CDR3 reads CALGENVHGDPYTDKLIF. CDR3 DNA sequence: TGTGCTCTTGGGGAAAACGTTCACGGGGATCCGTACACCGATAAACTCATCTTT.

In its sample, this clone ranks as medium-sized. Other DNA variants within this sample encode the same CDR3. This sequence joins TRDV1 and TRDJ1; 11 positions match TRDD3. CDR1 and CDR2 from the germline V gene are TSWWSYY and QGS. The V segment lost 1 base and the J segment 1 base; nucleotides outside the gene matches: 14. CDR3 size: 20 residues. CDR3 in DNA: TGTGCTCTTGGGGAACCCCCCTTTCACTGGGGGATATCTGGCACCGATAAACTCATCTTT. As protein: CALGEPPFHWGISGTDKLIF.

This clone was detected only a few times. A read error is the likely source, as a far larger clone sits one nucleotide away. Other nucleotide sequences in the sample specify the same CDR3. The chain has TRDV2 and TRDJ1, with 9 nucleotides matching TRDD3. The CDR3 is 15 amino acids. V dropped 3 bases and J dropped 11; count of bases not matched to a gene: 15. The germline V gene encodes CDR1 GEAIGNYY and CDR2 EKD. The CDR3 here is CACDSTRGIPKRLIF. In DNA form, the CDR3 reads TGTGCCTGTGACTCCACCCGGGGGATACCTAAGAGGCTCATCTTT.

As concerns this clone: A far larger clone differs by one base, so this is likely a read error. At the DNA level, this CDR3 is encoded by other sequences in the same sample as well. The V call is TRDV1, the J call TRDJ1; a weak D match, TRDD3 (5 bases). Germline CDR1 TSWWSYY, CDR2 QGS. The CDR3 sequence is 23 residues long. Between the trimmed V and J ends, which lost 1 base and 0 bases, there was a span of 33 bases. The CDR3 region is CALGERKRGVTPGRGEYTDKLIF. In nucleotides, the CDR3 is TGTGCTCTTGGGGAACGTAAACGGGGTGTTACGCCGGGCCGGGGAGAGTACACCGATAAACTCATCTTT.

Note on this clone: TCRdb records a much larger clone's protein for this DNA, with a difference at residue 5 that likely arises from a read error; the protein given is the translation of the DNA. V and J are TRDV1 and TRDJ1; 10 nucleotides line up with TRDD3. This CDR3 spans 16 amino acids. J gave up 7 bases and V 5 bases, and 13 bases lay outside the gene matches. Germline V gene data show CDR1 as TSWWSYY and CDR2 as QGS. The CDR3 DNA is TGTGCTCTTGGGACCTACTACGGGGGGATACGGGGTAAACTCATCTTT. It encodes CALGTYYGGIRGKLIF.

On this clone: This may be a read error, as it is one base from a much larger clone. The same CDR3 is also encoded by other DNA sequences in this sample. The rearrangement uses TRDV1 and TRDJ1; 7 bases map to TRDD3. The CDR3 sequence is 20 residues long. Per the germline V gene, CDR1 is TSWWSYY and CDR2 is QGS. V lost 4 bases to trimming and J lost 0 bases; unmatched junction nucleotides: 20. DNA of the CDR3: TGTGCTCTTGGGGCCCCCCCTCGGACGGCTGGGGGGTCCCACACCGATAAACTCATCTTT. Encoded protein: CALGAPPRTAGGSHTDKLIF.

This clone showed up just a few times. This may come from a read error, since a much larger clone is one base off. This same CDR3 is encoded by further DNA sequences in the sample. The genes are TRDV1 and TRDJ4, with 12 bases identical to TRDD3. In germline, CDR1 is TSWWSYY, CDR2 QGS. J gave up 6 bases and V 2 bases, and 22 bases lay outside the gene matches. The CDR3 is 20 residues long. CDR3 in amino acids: CALGESPRGWGIRVYSSLIF. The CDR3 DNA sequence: TGTGCTCTTGGGGAATCGCCTCGAGGCTGGGGGATACGCGTATATTCATCCCTGATCTTT.

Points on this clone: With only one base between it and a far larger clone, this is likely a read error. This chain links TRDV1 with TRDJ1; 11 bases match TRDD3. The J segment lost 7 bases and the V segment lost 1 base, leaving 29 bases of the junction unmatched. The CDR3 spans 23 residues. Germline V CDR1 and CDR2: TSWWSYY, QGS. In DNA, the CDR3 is TGTGCTCTTGGGGAACGCCTTCCCCCGTCCCCGGGCTGGGGGATACACTCAATGGGTAAACTCATCTTT. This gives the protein CALGERLPPSPGWGIHSMGKLIF.

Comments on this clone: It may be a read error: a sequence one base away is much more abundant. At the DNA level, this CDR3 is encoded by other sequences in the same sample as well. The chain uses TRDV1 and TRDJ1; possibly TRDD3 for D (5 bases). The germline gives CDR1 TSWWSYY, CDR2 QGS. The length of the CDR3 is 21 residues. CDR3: CALGESRLYTGYRGGTDKLIF. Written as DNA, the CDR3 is TGCGCTCTTGGGGAATCCAGGTTATATACCGGCTACCGTGGAGGGACCGATAAACTCATCTTT.

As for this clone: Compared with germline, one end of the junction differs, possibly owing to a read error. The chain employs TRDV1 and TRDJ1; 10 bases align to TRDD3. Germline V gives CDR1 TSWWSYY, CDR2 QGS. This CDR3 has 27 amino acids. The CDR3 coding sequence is TGTGCTCGTGGGGAGCTAGTCGCTCCGGCCTTCCTAGGGGGGATACGAAAAGCCGGAATGGACACCGATAAACTCATCTTT. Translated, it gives CARGELVAPAFLGGIRKAGMDTDKLIF.

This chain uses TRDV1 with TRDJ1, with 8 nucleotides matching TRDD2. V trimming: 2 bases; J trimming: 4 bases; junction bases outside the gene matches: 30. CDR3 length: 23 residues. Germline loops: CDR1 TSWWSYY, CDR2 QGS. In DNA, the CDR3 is TGTGCTCTTGGGGAAATTAGCCTTCCTAGTCGGGCCCTCGTTATCCCCCCCATCGATAAACTCATCTTT. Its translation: CALGEISLPSRALVIPPIDKLIF.

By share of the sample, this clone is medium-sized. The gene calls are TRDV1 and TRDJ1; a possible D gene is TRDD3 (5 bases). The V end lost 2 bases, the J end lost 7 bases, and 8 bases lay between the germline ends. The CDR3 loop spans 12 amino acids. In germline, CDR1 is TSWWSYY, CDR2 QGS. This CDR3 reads CALGERWGKLIF. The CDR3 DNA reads TGTGCTCTTGGGGAAAGATGGGGTAAACTCATCTTT.